This T cell receptor (beta chain) was sequenced for a study of CD8 T cells in Susac syndrome. RNA totalling roughly 0.45 to 1 ug underwent reverse transcription with random hexamers. TCRdb recomputed calls from the immunoSEQ multiplex PCR reads with MiXCR, one row per CDR3 protein. The sample yields roughly 200,000 distinct CDR3 sequences, 85% to 95% seen once. This CDR3 spans 14 amino acids. V lost 4 bases, J lost 7 bases, and 15 bases lay in between. Germline loops: CDR1 SGHRS, CDR2 YFSETQ. Specimen: CD4+ T cells from PBMCs. The chain carries TRBV5-1 and TRBJ2-1; D possibly corresponds to TRBD2 (6 bases). This TCR derives from a human donor in good health. CDR3 DNA: TGCGCCAGCAGCGGGGGGTTTGGCGGTAATGAGCAGTTCTTC. It codes for CASSGGFGGNEQFF.